The source of this T cell receptor beta chain is a study of T cell responses to AZD1222 COVID-19 vaccine. Study results and limitations: Along spike, vaccine-associated CD4 TCRs were found throughout, with dominance at 160-218 and 743-854.

Worth noting for this clone: Its specificity is unknown.

This CDR3 has 14 amino acids. The V gene's germline CDR1 is MDHEN and CDR2 SYDVKM. Trimming pared 0 bases from V and 1 base from J, leaving 6 bases between. The method was immunoSEQ multiplex PCR; TCRdb's version includes in-frame clones alone and lacks a portion of them. The table lists about 100,000 clones, around 87% of them singletons. The source was peripheral blood, collected on day 0 of AZD1222 vaccination. The J gene is TRBJ1-1, the V gene TRBV28; D gene uncertain. The receptor comes from an adult in good health. Here the CDR3 DNA reads TGTGCCAGCAGTTTATGGGCAGGGAACACTGAAGCTTTCTTT. Its protein is CASSLWAGNTEAFF.